The rows below give T cell receptor beta chains drawn from one sample of a study of ipilimumab plus nivolumab after autologous stem cell transplantation. Produced via immunoSEQ multiplex PCR; TCRdb's table is partial and in-frame only. Found here are under 20,000 clones, 81% of them singletons; the top ten hold about 6.3%. This specimen was PBMCs, taken in a trial of ipilimumab plus nivolumab as post-transplant consolidation. The receptor set was obtained from a male donor with diffuse large B-cell lymphoma. Both conserved end residues are part of each CDR3. The D gene is left open where the match is weak. Some rows have no size entry. The others give once, few or many, or a class for an expanded clone.

d_gene | len | j_gene | abundance | v_gene | CDR3nt | CDR3aa
NA | 14 | TRBJ2-2 | NA | TRBV10-3 | TGTGCCATCAGGGGACATGGCCGTACCGGGGAGCTGTTTTTT | CAIRGHGRTGELFF
TRBD1 | 15 | TRBJ1-4 | NA | TRBV5-6 | TGTGCCAGCAGCTTGGTGGGACAGGGATTCGAAAAACTGTTTTTT | CASSLVGQGFEKLFF
TRBD1 | 17 | TRBJ2-6 | NA | TRBV5-6 | TGTGCCAGCAGTGTGGACAGGGGGAGCTCTGGGGCCAACGTCCTGACTTTC | CASSVDRGSSGANVLTF
NA | 16 | TRBJ1-3 | NA | TRBV7-2 | TGTGCCAGCAGCTTAATCCCAGGGAGCTCTGGAAACACCATATATTTT | CASSLIPGSSGNTIYF
NA | 12 | TRBJ2-5 | NA | TRBV5-4 | TGTGCCAGCAGCTTGGTAGGGAAGGTCCAGTACTTC | CASSLVGKVQYF
TRBD1 | 15 | TRBJ1-1 | NA | TRBV7-2 | TGTGCCAGCAGCTGGGCCGGGCAGGGGGCTGGAGAAGCTTTCTTT | CASSWAGQGAGEAFF
NA | 14 | TRBJ1-2 | NA | TRBV27 | TGTGCCAGCAGCCCGGAAAACATACGGGATCGCTACACCTTC | CASSPENIRDRYTF
NA | 19 | TRBJ2-7 | NA | TRBV11-2 | TGTGCCAGCAGCTCCCTGGGAGGGGGCGAACCCTACCGCTCCTACGAGCAGTACTTC | CASSSLGGGEPYRSYEQYF
NA | 15 | TRBJ2-5 | NA | TRBV7-2 | TGTGCCAGCAGCTTCGTGGGGGGGGCCGCTGAGACCCAGTACTTC | CASSFVGGAAETQYF
TRBD1 | 16 | TRBJ2-5 | NA | TRBV5-1 | TGCGCCAGCAGGACCGGGACAGCGTCGCCGGGTGAGACCCAGTACTTC | CASRTGTASPGETQYF
NA | 15 | TRBJ2-1 | NA | TRBV9 | TGTGCCAGCAGCGTAGATGGGGCCTCCTACAATGAGCAGTTCTTC | CASSVDGASYNEQFF
TRBD2 | 17 | TRBJ2-5 | NA | TRBV7-3 | TGTGCCAGCAGCCCCGCCCTAGCGGGGGGGCCTGATGAGACCCAGTACTTC | CASSPALAGGPDETQYF
NA | 16 | TRBJ2-1 | NA | TRBV19 | TGTGCCAGTAGCTCGACCGGGACGGATCCATTTGTTGAGCAGTTCTTC | CASSSTGTDPFVEQFF
TRBD1 | 20 | TRBJ1-5 | NA | TRBV19 | TGTGCCAGTAGTATAGGTAGGACAGGCGATTATCTTTATAGCAATCAGCCCCAGCATTTT | CASSIGRTGDYLYSNQPQHF
NA | 14 | TRBJ2-3 | NA | TRBV11-2 | TGTGCCAGCAGCTCCTCCTCTATGGCAGATACGCAGTATTTT | CASSSSSMADTQYF
TRBD1 | 14 | TRBJ1-4 | NA | TRBV6-6 | TGTGCCAGCAGACCCAGGGGGAGGGGTGAAAAACTGTTTTTT | CASRPRGRGEKLFF
NA | 15 | TRBJ2-5 | NA | TRBV11-2 | TGTGCCAGCAGCTTGGCAGGACGGCGCCAAGAGACCCAGTACTTC | CASSLAGRRQETQYF
NA | 13 | TRBJ1-2 | NA | TRBV6-1 | TGTGCCAGCATATCGGTTCCTAACTATGGCTACACCTTC | CASISVPNYGYTF
NA | 18 | TRBJ1-4 | NA | TRBV5-1 | TGCGCCAGCAGCTTGTCGTTTCGGGGCGAAGTAACTAATGAAAAACTGTTTTTT | CASSLSFRGEVTNEKLFF
TRBD2 | 14 | TRBJ2-7 | once | TRBV6-1 | TGTGCCAGCGAATCGGCGGGGGGCCTCTACGAGCAGTACTTC | CASESAGGLYEQYF
NA | 12 | TRBJ1-4 | NA | TRBV19 | TGTGCCAGTAGTGTGGGGAGTGAAAAACTGTTTTTT | CASSVGSEKLFF
TRBD2 | 17 | TRBJ2-2 | once | TRBV5-1 | TGCGCCAGCAGCGCACTAGCGGGGTTATTGAACACCGGGGAGCTGTTTTTT | CASSALAGLLNTGELFF
TRBD1 | 14 | TRBJ1-2 | medium-sized | TRBV7-8 | TGTGCCAGCACCCCAGGGGGCATATCGTGGGGCTACACCTTC | CASTPGGISWGYTF
TRBD1 | 15 | TRBJ1-2 | NA | TRBV19 | TGTGCCAGCGAAGCGACAGGGGGCGCTTTCTATGGCTACACCTTC | CASEATGGAFYGYTF
NA | 15 | TRBJ1-2 | NA | TRBV2 | TGTGCCAGCAGTGTGGTTAGGACAGCCGTCTATGGCTACACCTTC | CASSVVRTAVYGYTF
NA | 12 | TRBJ2-1 | NA | TRBV5-4 | TGTGCCAGCAGCTTGGTAAGTGGCCGGAGGTTCTTC | CASSLVSGRRFF
NA | 16 | TRBJ2-3 | NA | TRBV5-1 | TGCGCCAGCAGCCCTAAGCAAGGGCTAGATACAGATACGCAGTATTTT | CASSPKQGLDTDTQYF
NA | 13 | TRBJ2-2 | once | TRBV9 | TGTGCCAGCGGGACTCCCAATACCGGGGAGCTGTTTTTT | CASGTPNTGELFF
TRBD2 | 14 | TRBJ2-7 | NA | TRBV5-1 | TGCGCCAGCAGGCACACTAGCGGGGTTCACGAGCAGTACTTC | CASRHTSGVHEQYF
NA | 15 | TRBJ2-1 | NA | TRBV7-2 | TGTGCCAGCAGCTTAGCGGGGGGCGCACACAATGAGCAGTTCTTC | CASSLAGGAHNEQFF
TRBD1 | 14 | TRBJ2-5 | NA | TRBV18 | TGTGCCAGCTCACCAACAGGGGTCCAAGAGACCCAGTACTTC | CASSPTGVQETQYF
TRBD1 | 14 | TRBJ1-2 | NA | TRBV5-1 | TGCGCCAGCAGCTGGGGACAGGGTGGCAATGGCTACACCTTC | CASSWGQGGNGYTF
TRBD2 | 15 | TRBJ2-2 | NA | TRBV7-2 | TGTGCCAGCAGCTTAGGACTAGCAGGCACCGGGGAGCTGTTTTTT | CASSLGLAGTGELFF
NA | 16 | TRBJ2-3 | NA | TRBV7-3 | TGTGCCAGCAGCTTAACGCCCTCCACTAGCACAGATACGCAGTATTTT | CASSLTPSTSTDTQYF
TRBD1 | 15 | TRBJ1-1 | few | TRBV5-8 | TGTGCCAGCAGCTCGGGGACAGGGGGCCTAATTGAAGCTTTCTTT | CASSSGTGGLIEAFF
TRBD2 | 16 | TRBJ2-1 | NA | TRBV7-2 | TGTGCCAGCAGCTACGCTAGCGGGGGGAAGGACAATGAGCAGTTCTTC | CASSYASGGKDNEQFF
NA | 13 | TRBJ2-1 | NA | TRBV29-1 | TGCAGCGTTGTTTTCCAGCGGGCAAGTGAGCAGTTCTTC | CSVVFQRASEQFF
TRBD1 | 11 | TRBJ1-2 | NA | TRBV7-9 | TGTGCCAGCAGTCATCAGGGGGACTACACCTTC | CASSHQGDYTF
NA | 15 | TRBJ2-3 | few | TRBV7-6 | TGTGCCAGCAGCTTAGGGGGTAATTGGGATGATCCGCAGTATTTT | CASSLGGNWDDPQYF
TRBD2 | 16 | TRBJ2-5 | NA | TRBV6-5 | TGTGCCAGCAGTTACGGTGGCGGGGGGCCTCAAGAGACCCAGTACTTC | CASSYGGGGPQETQYF
NA | 14 | TRBJ2-2 | NA | TRBV15 | TGTGCCACCAGGACGGGGGTATCCACCGGGGAGCTGTTTTTT | CATRTGVSTGELFF
NA | 14 | TRBJ2-5 | NA | TRBV5-4 | TGTGCCAGCAGCTTGAGGACGGTCCAAGAGACCCAGTACTTC | CASSLRTVQETQYF
TRBD1 | 15 | TRBJ2-7 | NA | TRBV5-1 | TGCGCCAGCACCTCCCCGGACAGGGGGACCTACGAGCAGTACTTC | CASTSPDRGTYEQYF
NA | 15 | TRBJ1-5 | once | TRBV5-5 | TGTGCCAGCAGCACCCTAGCGGGGGGCGGTCAGCCCCAGCATTTT | CASSTLAGGGQPQHF
TRBD2 | 15 | TRBJ2-3 | NA | TRBV7-9 | TGTGCCAGCAGCCGTTCCGGGGGGACTTCAGATACGCAGTATTTT | CASSRSGGTSDTQYF
TRBD1 | 15 | TRBJ1-3 | NA | TRBV2 | TGTGCCAGCGAAATGGACAGGGTCTCTGGAAACACCATATATTTT | CASEMDRVSGNTIYF
NA | 12 | TRBJ1-6 | NA | TRBV6-5 | TGTGCCAGCAGTTACGCAAATTCACCCCTCCACTTT | CASSYANSPLHF
NA | 13 | TRBJ2-7 | NA | TRBV6-6 | TGTGCCAGCAGTTACAGGGAACGAGGCGAGCAGTACTTC | CASSYRERGEQYF
NA | 15 | TRBJ2-3 | NA | TRBV6-5 | TGTGCCAGCAGTTACTCCCCTAGTCATAAAGATACGCAGTATTTT | CASSYSPSHKDTQYF
TRBD1 | 16 | TRBJ2-5 | NA | TRBV28 | TGTGCCAGCAGTCTAGCCGGGACAGGGGCTCAAGAGACCCAGTACTTC | CASSLAGTGAQETQYF
TRBD1 | 13 | TRBJ1-1 | NA | TRBV5-6 | TGTGCCAGCAGCTGGGGGACAGACCTTGAAGCTTTCTTT | CASSWGTDLEAFF
NA | 14 | TRBJ2-3 | NA | TRBV7-3 | TGTGCCAGCAGCTTAGGGGAGAAGACAGATACGCAGTATTTT | CASSLGEKTDTQYF